This is a list of T cell receptor beta chains from one sample in a study of blood T cell repertoires in COVID-19. Here immunoSEQ multiplex PCR was the method, and the copy in TCRdb shows in-frame clones only, minus some. This sample has 150,000 or so clones, with 70% to 90% found just once. The sample consisted of PBMCs or T cells enriched from blood (not recorded which). These receptors were taken from a woman under 40 with acute COVID-19. Each CDR3 is given with its conserved first and last residue. A D gene is named only where the DNA matches it firmly. A row's size may be missing; if present it is once, few, many or a size class.

TRBV2	few	TRBJ1-2	TRBD1	TGTGCCAGCAGTGCCCGACAGGGGTCTAACTATGGCTACACCTTC	CASSARQGSNYGYTF
TRBV28	.	TRBJ1-5	.	TGTGCCAGCAGCCCTTCTTTTAGCAATCAGCCCCAGCATTTT	CASSPSFSNQPQHF
TRBV2	.	TRBJ2-5	.	TGTGCCAGCAGTTACGAACGGGGGGAGACCCAGTACTTC	CASSYERGETQYF
TRBV19	.	TRBJ1-5	TRBD1	TGTGCCAGTAGTGTCATGGGACAGACCAATCAGCCCCAGCATTTT	CASSVMGQTNQPQHF
TRBV28	.	TRBJ2-1	TRBD2	TGTGCCAGCAGTTTGGGGAGGGCAACCTACAATGAGCAGTTCTTC	CASSLGRATYNEQFF
TRBV28	.	TRBJ1-5	.	TGTGCCAGCAGTCTCCTATCCCCTGAAAATCAGCCCCAGCATTTT	CASSLLSPENQPQHF
TRBV19	.	TRBJ1-5	TRBD1	TGTGCCAGTAGTATTAACGGACAGGGAGGTTTTCAGCCCCAGCATTTT	CASSINGQGGFQPQHF
TRBV30	.	TRBJ2-7	TRBD1	TGTGCCTGGGCCCTGTTGACAGGGGGCGCAGGGAACGAGCAGTACTTC	CAWALLTGGAGNEQYF
TRBV19	once	TRBJ2-1	TRBD2	TGTGCCAGTAGTATAGGACTAGCGGGAGGAAGGTCCTACAATGAGCAGTTCTTC	CASSIGLAGGRSYNEQFF
TRBV28	.	TRBJ2-7	TRBD2	TGTGCCAGCAGACAACCGGGGGGAGCGGGGGAGCAGTACTTC	CASRQPGGAGEQYF
TRBV29-1	.	TRBJ2-7	.	TGCAGCCGCGAAGGCTGGGCCCACGAGCAGTACTTC	CSREGWAHEQYF
TRBV6-5	.	TRBJ1-1	TRBD1	TGTGCCAGCAGTTACGCCGGGACAGCGAACACTGAAGCTTTCTTT	CASSYAGTANTEAFF
TRBV11-2	.	TRBJ2-7	TRBD1	TGTGCCAGCAGCTCACAGGGGCGCGAGCAGTACTTC	CASSSQGREQYF
TRBV7-3	.	TRBJ1-2	TRBD1	TGTGCCAGCAGCTTTGACAGGGGCTCTAACTATGGCTACACCTTC	CASSFDRGSNYGYTF
TRBV30	.	TRBJ1-1	.	TGTGCCTGGACCCCCCGGGAAAACACTGAAGCTTTCTTT	CAWTPRENTEAFF
TRBV27	many	TRBJ2-7	.	TGTGCCAGCAGATCAGGGGCAGGCGAATCCTACGAGCAGTACTTC	CASRSGAGESYEQYF
TRBV2	.	TRBJ1-1	TRBD1	TGTGCCAGCAGGACAGGGTACAACACTGAAGCTTTCTTT	CASRTGYNTEAFF
TRBV7-9	.	TRBJ1-2	.	TGTGCCAGCAGCTCAGGACTGGGTTTCAACTATGGCTACACCTTC	CASSSGLGFNYGYTF
TRBV2	.	TRBJ2-5	.	TGTGCCAGCAGCACGAACAGGGTCGGGGAGACCCAGTACTTC	CASSTNRVGETQYF
TRBV12-3/TRBV12-4	.	TRBJ1-2	.	TGTGCCAGCAGTATCGGGAAGAACTATGGCTACACCTTC	CASSIGKNYGYTF
TRBV5-4	once	TRBJ1-1	TRBD1	TGTGCCAGCAGCCCCGGAGGGGGACAGGGTCAGACTGAAGCTTTCTTT	CASSPGGGQGQTEAFF
TRBV19	.	TRBJ1-1	TRBD1	TGTGCCAGTAGTATAGACAGGGGGAGCGCTGAAGCTTTCTTT	CASSIDRGSAEAFF
TRBV7-3	.	TRBJ2-4	.	TGTGCCAGCAGCCCCGCCGGAAGCAGTCTAGACATTCAGTACTTC	CASSPAGSSLDIQYF
TRBV6-5	.	TRBJ2-5	.	TGTGCCAGCAGTTATGGGGGGAACCGCCAAGAGACCCAGTACTTC	CASSYGGNRQETQYF
TRBV10-3	.	TRBJ1-1	.	TGTGCCATCACTAAGAACAGGGCCCCGGGAACTGAAGCTTTCTTT	CAITKNRAPGTEAFF
TRBV13	.	TRBJ2-3	TRBD1	TGTGCCAGCAGCTTATCCGCCGGGACAGGGGAGGATACGCAGTATTTT	CASSLSAGTGEDTQYF
TRBV28	.	TRBJ1-2	TRBD1	TGTGCCAGCAGTTTGGGACAGGGGTTGGCCGGCTACACCTTC	CASSLGQGLAGYTF
TRBV7-2	.	TRBJ2-1	TRBD1	TGTGCCAGCAGCTTAGCGGGACAGCCCTACAATGAGCAGTTCTTC	CASSLAGQPYNEQFF
TRBV16	.	TRBJ2-3	.	TGTGCCAGCAGCCAACTAACAGGGAGCACAGATACGCAGTATTTT	CASSQLTGSTDTQYF
TRBV28	.	TRBJ1-3	.	TGTGCCAGCAGTTTTGGGGGGTACTCTGGAAACACCATATATTTT	CASSFGGYSGNTIYF
TRBV28	.	TRBJ2-7	TRBD1	TGTGCCAGCAGTTTAGGGACAGTGGCCTACGAGCAGTACTTC	CASSLGTVAYEQYF
TRBV28	medium-sized	TRBJ2-7	.	TGTGCCAGCGGCCAAGTAGGAGTCTCCTACGAGCAGTACTTC	CASGQVGVSYEQYF
TRBV5-8	.	TRBJ2-2	TRBD2	TGTGCCAGCAGCCGTTCCGGGACTAGTCGTCCCGGGGAGCTGTTTTTT	CASSRSGTSRPGELFF
TRBV5-1	.	TRBJ2-7	TRBD1	TGCGCCAGCAGCACCGGACAGGGGGACGAACTCTACGAGCAGTACTTC	CASSTGQGDELYEQYF